This entry concerns a single T cell receptor beta chain. The data are from a study of CD8 T cells in Susac syndrome. The CDR3 length is 15 residues. J lost 5 bases, V lost 2 bases, and 9 bases had no gene match. Germline V CDR1 and CDR2: MGHRA, YSYEKL. Reverse transcription used about 0.45 to 1 ug RNA and random hexamers. A single record per CDR3 protein comes from TCRdb applying MiXCR to the immunoSEQ multiplex PCR reads. The repertoire includes approximately 190,000 distinct CDR3 sequences, approximately 95% of them detected once, and around 0.16% sits in the top ten. The source material was CD8+ T cells from PBMCs. J is TRBJ2-7 and V is TRBV4-1; 7 bases align to TRBD1. This sequence originates from a human donor with Susac syndrome. CDR3 bases: TGCGCCAGCAGCCAACGACAGGGAACCCTCGACGAGCAGTACTTC. Protein sequence: CASSQRQGTLDEQYF.